The clone carrying this T cell receptor (beta chain) was seen once. What it recognizes is unknown. This record belongs to a study of PD-1 blockade in classical Hodgkin lymphoma. Whole-study results and caveats: The study found complete responders had baseline diversity similar to newly diagnosed patients. Newly diagnosed patients reportedly had lower baseline TCR diversity than healthy donors.

The V gene's germline CDR1 is SEHNR and CDR2 FQNEAQ (reference sequence). The CDR3 extends over 14 amino acids. The V and J ends lost 6 bases and 8 bases, in that order; junction bases with no gene match: 10. The method was immunoSEQ multiplex PCR; TCRdb's version includes in-frame clones alone and lacks a portion of them. The repertoire holds 29,000 or so clones, with roughly 76% as singletons. Relapse after autologous stem cell transplantation occurred in every patient, and brentuximab vedotin exposure varied. The sample in question was peripheral blood mononuclear cells (PBMCs), obtained before the second cycle of nivolumab. This chain uses TRBV7-9 with TRBJ1-2; 9 bases are a match to TRBD1. This receptor was obtained from a human donor with classical Hodgkin lymphoma. DNA of the CDR3: TGTGCCAGCAGAAACCCGGGACAGGGAGAAGGCTACACCTTC. This gives the protein CASRNPGQGEGYTF.